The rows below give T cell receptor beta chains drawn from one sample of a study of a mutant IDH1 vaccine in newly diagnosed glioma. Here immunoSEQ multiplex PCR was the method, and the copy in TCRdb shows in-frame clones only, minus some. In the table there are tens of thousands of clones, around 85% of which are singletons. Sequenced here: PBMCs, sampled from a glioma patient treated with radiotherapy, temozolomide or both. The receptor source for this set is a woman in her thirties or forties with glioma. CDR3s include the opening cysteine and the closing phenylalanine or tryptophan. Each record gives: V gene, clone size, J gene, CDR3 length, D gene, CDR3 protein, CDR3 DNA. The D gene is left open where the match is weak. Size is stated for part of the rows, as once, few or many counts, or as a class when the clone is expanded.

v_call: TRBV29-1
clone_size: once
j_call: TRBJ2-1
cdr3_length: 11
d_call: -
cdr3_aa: CSVGAYNEQFF
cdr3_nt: TGCAGCGTAGGAGCCTACAATGAGCAGTTCTTC

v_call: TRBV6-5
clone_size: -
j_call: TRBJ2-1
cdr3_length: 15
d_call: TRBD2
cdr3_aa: CASSKTSGASNEQFF
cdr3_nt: TGTGCCAGCAGTAAGACTAGCGGGGCCTCCAATGAGCAGTTCTTC

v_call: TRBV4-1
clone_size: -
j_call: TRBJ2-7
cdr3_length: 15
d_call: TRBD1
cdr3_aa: CASSQGAGGSYEQYF
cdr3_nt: TGCGCCAGCAGCCAAGGAGCAGGGGGCTCCTACGAGCAGTACTTC

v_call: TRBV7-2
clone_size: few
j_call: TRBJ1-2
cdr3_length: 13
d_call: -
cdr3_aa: CASSLAGSAGFAF
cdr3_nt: TGTGCCAGCAGCTTAGCGGGGAGTGCGGGATTCGCCTTC

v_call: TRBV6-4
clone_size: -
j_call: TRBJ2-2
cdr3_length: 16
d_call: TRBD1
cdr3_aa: CASRKTGGVGTGELFF
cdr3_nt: TGTGCCAGCAGGAAGACAGGGGGCGTCGGCACCGGGGAGCTGTTTTTT

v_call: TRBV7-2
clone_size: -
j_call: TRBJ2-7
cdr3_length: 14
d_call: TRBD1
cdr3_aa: CASSSRTGGYEQYF
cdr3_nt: TGTGCCAGCAGCTCCCGGACAGGGGGCTACGAGCAGTACTTC

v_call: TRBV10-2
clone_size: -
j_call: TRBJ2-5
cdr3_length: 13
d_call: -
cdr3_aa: CASSLGISETQYF
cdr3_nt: TGCGCCAGCAGCCTGGGGATTTCGGAGACCCAGTACTTC

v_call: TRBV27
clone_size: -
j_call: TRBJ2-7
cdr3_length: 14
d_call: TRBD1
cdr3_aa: CASRIRTGEYEQYF
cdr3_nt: TGTGCCAGCAGAATCAGGACAGGGGAGTACGAGCAGTACTTC

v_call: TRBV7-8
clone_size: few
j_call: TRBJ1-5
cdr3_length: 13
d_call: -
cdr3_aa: CASSLVTNQPQHF
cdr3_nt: TGTGCCAGCAGCTTAGTTACGAATCAGCCCCAGCATTTT

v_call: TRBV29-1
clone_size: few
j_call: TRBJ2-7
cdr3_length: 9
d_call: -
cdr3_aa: CSARYEQYF
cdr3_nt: TGCAGCGCACGCTACGAGCAGTACTTC

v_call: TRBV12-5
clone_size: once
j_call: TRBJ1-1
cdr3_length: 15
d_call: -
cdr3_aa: CASGPKTQMNTEAFF
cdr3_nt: TGTGCTAGTGGCCCAAAGACCCAGATGAACACTGAAGCTTTCTTT

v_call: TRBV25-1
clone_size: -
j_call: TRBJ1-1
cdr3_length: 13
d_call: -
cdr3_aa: CASKGTPHTEAFF
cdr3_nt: TGTGCCAGCAAGGGGACTCCCCACACTGAAGCTTTCTTT

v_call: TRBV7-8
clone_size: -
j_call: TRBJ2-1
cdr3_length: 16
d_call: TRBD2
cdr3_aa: CASSLEPSGSFDEQFF
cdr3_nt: TGTGCCAGCAGCTTAGAACCTAGCGGGAGTTTCGATGAGCAGTTCTTC

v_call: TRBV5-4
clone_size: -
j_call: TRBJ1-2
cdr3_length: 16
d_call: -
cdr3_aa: CASSLAGGRSSRGYTF
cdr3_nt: TGTGCCAGCAGCTTGGCTGGGGGTCGGTCTTCTCGTGGCTACACCTTC

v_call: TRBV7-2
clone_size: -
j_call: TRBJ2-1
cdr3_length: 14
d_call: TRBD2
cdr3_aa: CASALAGVYNEQFF
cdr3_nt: TGTGCCAGCGCCTTAGCGGGGGTTTACAATGAGCAGTTCTTC

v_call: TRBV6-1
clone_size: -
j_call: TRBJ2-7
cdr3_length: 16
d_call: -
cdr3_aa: CASSVNYGQRAYEQYF
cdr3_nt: TGTGCCAGCAGTGTTAACTATGGACAGCGAGCCTACGAGCAGTACTTC

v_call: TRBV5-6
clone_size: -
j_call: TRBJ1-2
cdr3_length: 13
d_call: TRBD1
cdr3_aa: CASSSTGVHGYTF
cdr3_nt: TGTGCCAGCAGCTCAACAGGGGTTCATGGCTACACCTTC

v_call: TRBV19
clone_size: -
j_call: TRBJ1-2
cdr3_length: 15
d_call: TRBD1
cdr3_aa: CASSGGQGRIYGYTF
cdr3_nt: TGTGCCAGTAGTGGCGGACAGGGGAGGATCTATGGCTACACCTTC

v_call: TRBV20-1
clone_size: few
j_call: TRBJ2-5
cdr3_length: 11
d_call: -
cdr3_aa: CSARGEETQYF
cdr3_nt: TGCAGTGCTAGAGGGGAAGAGACCCAGTACTTC

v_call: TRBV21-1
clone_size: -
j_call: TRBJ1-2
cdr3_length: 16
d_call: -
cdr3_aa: CASSSPPGQGACGYTF
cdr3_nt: TGTGCCAGCAGCAGCCCACCGGGACAGGGGGCTTGCGGCTACACCTTC

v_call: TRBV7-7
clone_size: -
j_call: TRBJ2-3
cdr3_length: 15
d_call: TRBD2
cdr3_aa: CASSPGGAGGDTQYF
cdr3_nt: TGTGCTAGCAGCCCCGGCGGAGCGGGAGGAGATACGCAGTATTTT

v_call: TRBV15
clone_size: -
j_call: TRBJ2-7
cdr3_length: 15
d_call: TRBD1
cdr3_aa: CATSRGNRGTNEQYF
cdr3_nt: TGTGCCACCAGCAGAGGAAACAGGGGCACCAACGAGCAGTACTTC

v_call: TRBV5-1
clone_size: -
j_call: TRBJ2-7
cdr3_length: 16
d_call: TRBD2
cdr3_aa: CASSLTPSGVQRDAYF
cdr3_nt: TGCGCCAGCAGCTTGACGCCTAGCGGGGTGCAAAGGGACGCGTACTTC

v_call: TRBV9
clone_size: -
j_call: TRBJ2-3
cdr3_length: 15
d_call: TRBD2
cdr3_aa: CASSAGGVWTDTQYF
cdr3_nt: TGTGCCAGCAGCGCTGGGGGGGTTTGGACAGATACGCAGTATTTT

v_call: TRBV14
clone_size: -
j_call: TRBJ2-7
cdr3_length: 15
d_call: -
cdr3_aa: CASSLGWSATYEQYF
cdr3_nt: TGTGCCAGCAGCCTAGGGTGGTCGGCTACCTACGAGCAGTACTTC

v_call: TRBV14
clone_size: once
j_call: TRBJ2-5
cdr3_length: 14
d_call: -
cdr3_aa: CASSPYEGRETQYF
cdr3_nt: TGTGCCAGCAGCCCATACGAGGGGAGAGAGACCCAGTACTTC

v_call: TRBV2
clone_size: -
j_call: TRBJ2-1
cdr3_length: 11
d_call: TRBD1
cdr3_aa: CASTTGDEQFF
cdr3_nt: TGTGCCAGCACCACAGGGGACGAGCAGTTCTTC